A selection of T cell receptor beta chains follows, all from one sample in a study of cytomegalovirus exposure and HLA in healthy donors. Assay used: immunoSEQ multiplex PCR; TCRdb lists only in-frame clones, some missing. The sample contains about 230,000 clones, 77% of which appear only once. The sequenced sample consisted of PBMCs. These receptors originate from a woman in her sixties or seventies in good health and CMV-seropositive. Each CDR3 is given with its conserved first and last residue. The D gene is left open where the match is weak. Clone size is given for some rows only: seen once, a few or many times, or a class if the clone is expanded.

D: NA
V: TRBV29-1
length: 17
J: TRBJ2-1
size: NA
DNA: TGCAGCGTTGAAGGGAGGTCAGGACCCCAAATCTACAATGAGCAGTTCTTC
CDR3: CSVEGRSGPQIYNEQFF

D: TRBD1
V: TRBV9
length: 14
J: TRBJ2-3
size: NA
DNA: TGTGCCAGCAGCCCTCGACAGGGGACAGATACGCAGTATTTT
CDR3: CASSPRQGTDTQYF

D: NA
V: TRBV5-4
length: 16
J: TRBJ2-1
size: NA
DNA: TGTGCCAGCACCGTTGGTGGGGCTAGCGCGTACAATGAGCAGTTCTTC
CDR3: CASTVGGASAYNEQFF

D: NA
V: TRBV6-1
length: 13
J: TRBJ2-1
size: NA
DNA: TGTGCCAGCAGTCGCAGGGGTTCGAATGAGCAGTTCTTC
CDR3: CASSRRGSNEQFF

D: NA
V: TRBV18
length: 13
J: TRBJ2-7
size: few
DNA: TGTGCCAGCTCACCACCTTCTTCCTACGAGCAGTACTTC
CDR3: CASSPPSSYEQYF

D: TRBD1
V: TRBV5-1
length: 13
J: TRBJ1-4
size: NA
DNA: TGCGCCAGCCGGACAGGGGTAGGGGAAAAACTGTTTTTT
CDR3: CASRTGVGEKLFF

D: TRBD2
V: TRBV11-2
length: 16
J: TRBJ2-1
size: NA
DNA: TGTGCCAGCAGCCAACTAGCGGGAAGCTCCTACAATGAGCAGTTCTTC
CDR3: CASSQLAGSSYNEQFF

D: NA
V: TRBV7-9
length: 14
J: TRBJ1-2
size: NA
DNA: TGTGCCAGCAGTCCGGGGGAGGGATACTATGGCTACACCTTC
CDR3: CASSPGEGYYGYTF

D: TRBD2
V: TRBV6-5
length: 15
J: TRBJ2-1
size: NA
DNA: TGTGCCAGCAGTTACGGCCAGCGGGAGGGCGGAGAGCAGTTCTTC
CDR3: CASSYGQREGGEQFF

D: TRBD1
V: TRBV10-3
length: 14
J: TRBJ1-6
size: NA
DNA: TGTGCCATCAGTGGGACAGGGGGACCTTCACCCCTCCACTTT
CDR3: CAISGTGGPSPLHF

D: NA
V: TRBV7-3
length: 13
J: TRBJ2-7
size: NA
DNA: TGTGCCAGCAGCTTAACAGGGGGTTACGAGCAGTACTTC
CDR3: CASSLTGGYEQYF

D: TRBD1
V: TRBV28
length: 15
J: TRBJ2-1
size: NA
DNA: TGTGCCAGCAGTCCCCTGGGGACAGGGGTCGATGAGCAGTTCTTC
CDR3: CASSPLGTGVDEQFF

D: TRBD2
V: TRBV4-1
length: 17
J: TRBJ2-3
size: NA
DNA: TGCGCCAGCAGCCAAGATAAGCGGGGGACTAGCACAGATACGCAGTATTTT
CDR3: CASSQDKRGTSTDTQYF

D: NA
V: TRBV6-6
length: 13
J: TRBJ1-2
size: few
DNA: TGTGCCAGCAGCCCAGGGACTAACTATGGCTACACCTTC
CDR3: CASSPGTNYGYTF

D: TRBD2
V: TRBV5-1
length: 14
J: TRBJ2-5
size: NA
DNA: TGCGCCAGCAGCTCCGGGGGGGCCGGTGAGACCCAGTACTTC
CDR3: CASSSGGAGETQYF

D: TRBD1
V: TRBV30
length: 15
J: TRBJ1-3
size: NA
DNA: TGTGCCTGGGGTCTGGGACAGTTCTCTGGAAACACCATATATTTT
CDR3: CAWGLGQFSGNTIYF

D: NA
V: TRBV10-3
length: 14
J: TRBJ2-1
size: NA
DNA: TGTGCCATCAGTGAGTCAGTAGAGTACAATGAGCAGTTCTTC
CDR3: CAISESVEYNEQFF

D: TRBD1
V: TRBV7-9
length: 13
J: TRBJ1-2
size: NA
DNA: TGTGCCAGCAGCTATGGACAGGACTATGGCTACACCTTC
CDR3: CASSYGQDYGYTF

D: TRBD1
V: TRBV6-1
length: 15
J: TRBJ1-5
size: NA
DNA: TGTGCCAGCAGAACGACAGGGGCGTACGGACAGCCCCAGCATTTT
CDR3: CASRTTGAYGQPQHF

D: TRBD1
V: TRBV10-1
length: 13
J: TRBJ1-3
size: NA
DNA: TGCGCCAGCAACAGACAGGGAGGAAACACCATATATTTT
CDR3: CASNRQGGNTIYF

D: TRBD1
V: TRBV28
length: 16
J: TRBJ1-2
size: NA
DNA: TGTGCCAGCAGTTTCCCCTCAGGCACAGGGGCCTATGGCTACACCTTC
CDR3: CASSFPSGTGAYGYTF

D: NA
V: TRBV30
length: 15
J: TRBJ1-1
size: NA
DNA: TGTGCCTGGAGTACCGAGGGGGGGGGCGACACTGAAGCTTTCTTT
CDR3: CAWSTEGGGDTEAFF

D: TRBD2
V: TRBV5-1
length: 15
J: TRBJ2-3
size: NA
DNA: TGCGCCAGCGCCACCCTTAGCGGGAGTGCAGATACGCAGTATTTT
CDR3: CASATLSGSADTQYF

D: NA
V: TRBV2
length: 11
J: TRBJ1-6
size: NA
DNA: TGTGCCAGCAAGAGTAATTCACCCCTCCACTTT
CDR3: CASKSNSPLHF

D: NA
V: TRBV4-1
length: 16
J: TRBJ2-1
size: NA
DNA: TGCGCCAGCAGCCCCCTCGCGGGGGCCTACAGGGATGAGCAGTTCTTC
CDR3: CASSPLAGAYRDEQFF

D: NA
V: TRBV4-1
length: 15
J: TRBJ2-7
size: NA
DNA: TGCGCCAGCAGCCAACCGGGCAGGGGTGGAAGGGAGCAGTACTTC
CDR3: CASSQPGRGGREQYF

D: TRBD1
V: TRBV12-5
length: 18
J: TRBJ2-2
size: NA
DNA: TGTGCTAGTGGAACCCCCGACGGGGGACAGGGCCCTTCCGGGGAGCTGTTTTTT
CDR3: CASGTPDGGQGPSGELFF

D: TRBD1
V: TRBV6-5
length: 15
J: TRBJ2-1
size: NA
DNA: TGTGCCAGCAGTTACGCGACAGGGGGTCATAGTGAGCAGTTCTTC
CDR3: CASSYATGGHSEQFF

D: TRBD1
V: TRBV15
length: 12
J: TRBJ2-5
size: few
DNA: TGTGCCACCCACTCAGGGGGAGAGACCCAGTACTTC
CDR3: CATHSGGETQYF

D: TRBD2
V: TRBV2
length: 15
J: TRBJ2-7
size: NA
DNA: TGTGCCAGCAGTGAGGGACTAGCGGGAGGGGGCGAGCAGTACTTC
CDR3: CASSEGLAGGGEQYF

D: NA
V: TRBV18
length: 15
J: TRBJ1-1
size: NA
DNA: TGTGCCAGCTCACCAAAAGGGGGGGTGAACACTGAAGCTTTCTTT
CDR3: CASSPKGGVNTEAFF

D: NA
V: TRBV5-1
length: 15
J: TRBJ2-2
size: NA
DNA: TGCGCCAGCAGCTTGGGACACTCGAACACCGGGGAGCTGTTTTTT
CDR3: CASSLGHSNTGELFF

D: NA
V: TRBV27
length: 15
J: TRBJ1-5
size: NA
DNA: TGTGCCAGCAGTTTTCGTGGAGAACTGAATCAGCCCCAGCATTTT
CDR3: CASSFRGELNQPQHF

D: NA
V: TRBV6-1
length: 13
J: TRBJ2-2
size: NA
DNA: TGTGCCAGCGGTGTTCCCAGGCCCGGGGAGCTGTTTTTT
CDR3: CASGVPRPGELFF

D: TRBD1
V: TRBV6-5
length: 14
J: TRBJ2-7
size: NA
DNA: TGTGCCAGCAGGAGGGGACAGGGGACCTACGAGCAGTACTTC
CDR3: CASRRGQGTYEQYF

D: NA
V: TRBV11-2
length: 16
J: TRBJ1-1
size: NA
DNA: TGTGCCAGCAGCTTAAACGGGGTTGACCCAATAAGTAAATCTTTCTTT
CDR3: CASSLNGVDPISKSFF

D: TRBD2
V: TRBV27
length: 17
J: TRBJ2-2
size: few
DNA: TGTGCCAGCAGTTTACTAGCGGGAGGGGGGTACACCGGGGAGCTGTTTTTT
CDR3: CASSLLAGGGYTGELFF

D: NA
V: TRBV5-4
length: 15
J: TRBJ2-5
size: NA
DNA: TGTGCCAGCAGCTTGAGAGGGGGGGTTTTAAAGACCCAGTACTTC
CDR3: CASSLRGGVLKTQYF

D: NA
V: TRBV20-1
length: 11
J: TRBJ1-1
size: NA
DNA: TGCAGCGTGGGCAGGGCGGGGGGAGCTTTCTTT
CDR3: CSVGRAGGAFF

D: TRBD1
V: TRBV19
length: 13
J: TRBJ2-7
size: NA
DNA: TGTGCCAGTAGTATCGGGACAGTCTACGAGCAGTACTTC
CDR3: CASSIGTVYEQYF

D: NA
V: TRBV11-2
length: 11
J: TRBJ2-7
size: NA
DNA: TGTGCCAGCAGCTCGGGTGGTGAGCAGTACTTC
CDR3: CASSSGGEQYF

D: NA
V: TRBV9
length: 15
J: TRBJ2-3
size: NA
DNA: TGTGCCAGCAGCGTAAGGGGGGGGGCCGAAGATACGCAGTATTTT
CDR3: CASSVRGGAEDTQYF